One and the same sample provided the 30 T cell receptor beta chains below, sequenced in a study of blood T cell repertoires in COVID-19. The assay was immunoSEQ multiplex PCR, and TCRdb's table has in-frame clones only and misses some. The sample comprises roughly 54,000 clones, approximately 90% of which are singletons, and 7% to 8% rests with the top ten. The specimen sequenced was peripheral blood. These receptors originate from a woman aged 55-69 years with active or convalescent COVID-19.

The chain recombines TRBV28 with TRBJ1-5, with 7 bases matching TRBD1. CDR1 is MDHEN, CDR2 SYDVKM, per germline. The CDR3 covers 17 residues. Trimming took 2 bases from V and 2 from J; bases not matched to a gene: 9. The CDR3 sequence is CASSLARQGLGNQPQHF. The CDR3 DNA reads as TGTGCCAGCAGTTTAGCCCGACAGGGACTCGGCAATCAGCCCCAGCATTTT.

V gene TRBV7-3 combines with J gene TRBJ2-5; 13 positions agree with TRBD2. J lost 2 bases, V lost 1 base, and 4 bases had no gene match. Germline loops: CDR1 SGHTA, CDR2 FQGTGA. This CDR3 is 17 amino acids long. The CDR3 protein is CASSLRGTSGIQETQYF. Here the CDR3 DNA reads TGTGCCAGCAGCTTAAGAGGGACTAGCGGGATTCAAGAGACCCAGTACTTC.

The chain couples TRBV15 to TRBJ1-4; 7 bases map to TRBD1. The CDR3 totals 15 residues. J gave up 6 bases and V 3 bases, and 7 bases lay outside the gene matches. CDR1 LNHNV and CDR2 YYDKDF come from the germline V gene (reference sequence). The CDR3 DNA is TGTGCCACCAGCAGCTACAGGGGAGGAGATGAAAAACTGTTTTTT. Encoded protein: CATSSYRGGDEKLFF.

This sequence joins TRBV7-9 and TRBJ1-1; no clear D gene. Trimming cost V 5 bases and J 7 bases, with 14 bases left between them. Germline lookup yields CDR1 SEHNR and CDR2 FQNEAQ (reference sequence). The CDR3 has 13 residues. CDR3 in amino acids: CASSPMSGREAFF. The CDR3 DNA reads TGTGCCAGCAGCCCAATGAGTGGGCGTGAAGCTTTCTTT.

The J gene is TRBJ2-5, the V gene TRBV11-1, with a possible D match to TRBD2 (5 bases). The germline V and J ends were trimmed by 5 bases and 2 bases, with 9 bases remaining between them. This CDR3 has 13 residues. Per the germline V gene, CDR1 is SGHAT and CDR2 is FQDESV (reference sequence). As DNA, the CDR3 is TGTGCCAGCAGCGCTAGCTTGCAAGAGACCCAGTACTTC. Translating it yields CASSASLQETQYF.

The table lists this clone with a count of one. The rearrangement links TRBV5-1 to TRBJ2-1; 9 positions match TRBD1. The CDR3 runs to 15 residues. V lost 7 bases, J lost 4 bases, and 9 bases stayed unmatched. The V gene's germline CDR1 is SGHRS and CDR2 YFSETQ. CDR3 amino acids: CASQITGGLYNEQFF. In nucleotides, the CDR3 is TGCGCCAGCCAAATAACAGGGGGCCTTTACAATGAGCAGTTCTTC.

The chain links TRBV7-2 to TRBJ2-7; D perhaps matches TRBD1 (6 bases). This CDR3 contains 15 residues. Germline assignment: CDR1 SGHTA and CDR2 FQGNSA. Trimming took 2 bases from V and 3 from J, leaving 14 bases between them. CDR3 coding DNA: TGTGCCAGCAGCTTAATAAGTGGGGGCTACTACGAGCAGTACTTC. Translating it yields CASSLISGGYYEQYF.

The chain recombines TRBV21-1 with TRBJ2-7; the table's D gene call, TRBD1, was not cross checked with the DNA. TRBV21-1 is noted as a pseudogene. The CDR3 runs 19 residues. In DNA, the CDR3 is TGTGCCAGCAGCAAACCCCCGGGACAGGGAGAGGTCCACCTCTACGAGCAGTACTTC. This sequence encodes CASSKPPGQGEVHLYEQYF.

This chain links TRBV28 with TRBJ2-5; the D gene is possibly TRBD2 (5 bases). Germline V gene sequence: CDR1 MDHEN, CDR2 SYDVKM. Trimming shortened V by 2 bases and J by 5 bases, and 21 bases separated the two germline ends. The CDR3 contains 17 residues. CDR3 region: CASSLETVGGGRETQYF. CDR3 nucleotides: TGTGCCAGCAGTTTAGAAACTGTAGGAGGTGGTAGGGAGACCCAGTACTTC.

CDR3 sequence reads: CASSPGQGANTGELFF. The CDR3 coding sequence is TGTGCCAGCAGCCCGGGGCAGGGGGCAAACACCGGGGAGCTGTTTTTT. The rearrangement uses TRBV7-3 and TRBJ2-2; 8 positions agree with TRBD1. With 5 bases clipped from V and 2 bases from J, the junction kept 7 bases outside the gene matches. The germline V gene has CDR1 SGHTA and CDR2 FQGTGA. The CDR3 is 16 amino acids.

This clone showed up just a few times. The genes are TRBV3-1 (or the pseudogene TRBV3-2) and TRBJ1-4; 11 bases are shared with TRBD1. Germline V lookup: CDR1 LGHDT, CDR2 YNNKEL (reference sequence). The CDR3 runs 14 residues. V shed 4 bases and J 8 bases; nucleotides not matched to a gene: 3. CDR3 nucleotide sequence: TGTGCCAGCAGCCGGACAGGGGGCGGGGAAAAACTGTTTTTT. This sequence encodes CASSRTGGGEKLFF.

The chain has TRBV28 and TRBJ1-2, with 9 positions matching TRBD1. V dropped 6 bases and J dropped 5; count of bases not matched to a gene: 7. Germline V gene data show CDR1 as MDHEN and CDR2 as SYDVKM. This CDR3 has 14 amino acids. CDR3 loop: CASRPRDRVYGYTF. The CDR3 nucleotides read TGTGCCAGCAGACCCCGGGACAGGGTGTATGGCTACACCTTC.

The rearrangement joins TRBV7-8 to TRBJ2-2, with D tentatively TRBD2 (6 bases). The germline V and J ends were trimmed by 5 bases and 5 bases, with 18 bases remaining between them. From germline, CDR1 is SGHVS and CDR2 FQNEAQ. The CDR3 covers 16 residues. The CDR3 DNA sequence: TGTGCCAGCAGCCCGACTAGTCCAGGAGAGACCGGGGAGCTGTTTTTT. Translation gives CASSPTSPGETGELFF.

The V gene is TRBV5-1, the J gene TRBJ2-5; D might be TRBD2 (5 bases). CDR1 and CDR2 (germline): SGHRS, YFSETQ. Trimming took 6 bases from V and 2 from J, leaving 14 bases between them. The CDR3 covers 14 residues. CDR3 sequence: CASTPLPGQETQYF. CDR3 DNA sequence: TGCGCCAGCACCCCCCTTCCGGGACAAGAGACCCAGTACTTC.

The chain recombines TRBV6-5 with TRBJ1-3; weak D call: TRBD1 (5 bases). CDR3 length equals 13 residues. Germline CDR1 MNHEY, CDR2 SVGAGI. V lost 11 bases and J lost 3, with 14 bases in between. CDR3 region: CAGGSGNGNTIYF. As DNA, the CDR3 is TGTGCCGGGGGGAGTGGGAATGGAAACACCATATATTTT.

The chain employs TRBV5-1 and TRBJ1-1, with TRBD1 matching over 10 bases. Germline V gene lookup returns CDR1 SGHRS and CDR2 YFSETQ. V lost 8 bases to trimming and J lost 2 bases; unmatched junction nucleotides: 9. This CDR3 has 15 amino acids. CDR3 protein: CASLTGQGSNTEAFF. The CDR3 coding sequence is TGCGCCAGTCTAACGGGACAGGGGAGTAACACTGAAGCTTTCTTT.

V usage is TRBV12-2 and J usage is TRBJ1-5; the table names TRBD1, a call not compared with the DNA. TRBV12-2 constitutes a pseudogene. The CDR3 has 18 residues. The CDR3 DNA reads as TGTGCAAGTCGCTTAGCTAGGGGGACAGCATATAGCAATCAGCCCCAGCATTTT. Translation: CASRLARGTAYSNQPQHF.

The chain carries TRBV7-2 and TRBJ2-5, with TRBD1 identical over 9 bases. CDR1 is SGHTA and CDR2 is FQGNSA in the germline V gene. This CDR3 has 16 residues. The V segment lost 1 base and the J segment 1 base; nucleotides outside the gene matches: 4. CDR3 protein: CASSLGPGQGQETQYF. The CDR3 DNA follows: TGTGCCAGCAGCTTAGGCCCGGGACAGGGCCAAGAGACCCAGTACTTC.

V gene TRBV5-6 combines with J gene TRBJ1-5; the D is unclear. This CDR3 is built from 14 residues. The V gene's germline CDR1 is SGHDT and CDR2 YYEEEE. The V end was cut by 1 base, the J end by 5 bases, with 10 bases between. The CDR3 region is CASSLRGQDQPQHF. The CDR3 DNA sequence: TGTGCCAGCAGCTTGAGAGGGCAAGATCAGCCCCAGCATTTT.

The chain joins TRBV5-4 to TRBJ1-2; maybe TRBD1 (5 bases). V was clipped by 0 bases and J by 5 bases, with 11 bases between them. From germline, CDR1 is SGHNT and CDR2 YYREEE (reference sequence). The CDR3 consists of 14 residues. The CDR3 loop reads CASSLVGQGYGYTF. As DNA, the CDR3 is TGTGCCAGCAGCTTGGTGGGGCAGGGTTATGGCTACACCTTC.

The chain recombines TRBV28 with TRBJ1-1, with a possible D match to TRBD1 (5 bases). V lost 4 bases and J lost 1, with 13 bases in between. Germline values: CDR1 MDHEN, CDR2 SYDVKM. This CDR3 is built from 15 residues. CDR3 sequence reads: CASSSPRVPNTEAFF. The CDR3 DNA is TGTGCCAGCAGTTCCCCCAGGGTACCGAACACTGAAGCTTTCTTT. Full variable domain (missing parts from reference TRBV28 and TRBJ1-1): DVKVTQSSRYLVKRTGEKVFLECVQDMDHENMFWYRQDPGLGLRLIYFSYDVKMKEKGDIPEGYSVSREKKERFSLILESASTNQTSMYLCASSSPRVPNTEAFFGQGTRLTVV.

The gene calls are TRBV11-3 and TRBJ2-1; 10 nucleotides agree with TRBD1. Germline V CDR1 and CDR2: SGHNT, YENEEA. J lost 8 bases, V lost 5 bases, and 6 bases had no gene match. This CDR3 spans 14 amino acids. CDR3 DNA sequence: TGTGCCAGCAGCCCCGACAGGGGGCGAGATGAGCAGTTCTTC. It codes for CASSPDRGRDEQFF. The whole variable domain, remainder taken from reference TRBV11-3 and TRBJ2-1, is EAGVVQSPRYKIIEKKQPVAFWCNPISGHNTLYWYLQNLGQGPELLIRYENEEAVDDSQLPKDRFSAERLKGVDSTLKIQPAELGDSAVYLCASSPDRGRDEQFFGPGTRLTVL.

The chain uses TRBV6-5 and TRBJ1-1; TRBD1 aligns across 8 bases. Germline V gene lookup returns CDR1 MNHEY and CDR2 SVGAGI. This CDR3 comprises 14 residues. V dropped 7 bases and J dropped 1; count of bases not matched to a gene: 5. CDR3 region: CASNPGTGNTEAFF. The CDR3 DNA is TGTGCCAGCAACCCCGGGACAGGGAACACTGAAGCTTTCTTT.

This clone has a single count. The J gene is TRBJ1-3, the V gene TRBV28; TRBD1 agrees at 8 bases. Trimming removed 7 bases from V and 0 bases from J; junction bases left unmatched: 8. Germline values: CDR1 MDHEN, CDR2 SYDVKM. CDR3 length: 16 amino acids. The CDR3 is CASTRQGKDSGNTIYF. The CDR3 DNA sequence: TGTGCCAGCACCAGACAGGGGAAAGACTCTGGAAACACCATATATTTT. Filled out from reference TRBV28 and TRBJ1-3, the complete variable domain reads DVKVTQSSRYLVKRTGEKVFLECVQDMDHENMFWYRQDPGLGLRLIYFSYDVKMKEKGDIPEGYSVSREKKERFSLILESASTNQTSMYLCASTRQGKDSGNTIYFGEGSWLTVV.

This sequence joins TRBV3-1 (or the pseudogene TRBV3-2) and TRBJ1-6; a possible D gene is TRBD1 (6 bases). CDR3 size: 14 residues. Per germline, CDR1 LGHDT and CDR2 YNNKEL (reference sequence). Between the trimmed V and J ends, which lost 4 bases and 11 bases, there was a span of 15 bases. The CDR3 region has the DNA TGTGCCAGCAGCCCGACAGGTTCCGTTCCACCCCTCCACTTT. Translation gives CASSPTGSVPPLHF.

The chain recombines TRBV4-1 with TRBJ1-4, with a possible D match to TRBD1 (6 bases). V lost 4 bases to trimming and J lost 8 bases, with 11 bases between them. Germline assignment: CDR1 MGHRA and CDR2 YSYEKL. The CDR3 is 13 residues long. The CDR3 sequence: CASSRGPGEKLFF. DNA of the CDR3: TGCGCCAGCAGCCGGGGGCCGGGGGAAAAACTGTTTTTT.

The chain combines TRBV27 with TRBJ2-7; a weak D match, TRBD2 (6 bases). Germline CDR1 is MNHEY and CDR2 is SMNVEV (reference sequence). The CDR3 is 13 residues long. Trimming cost V 6 bases and J 0 bases, with 9 bases left between them. CDR3 DNA: TGTGCCAGCAGCGCCGGGAGCTCCTACGAGCAGTACTTC. Translation: CASSAGSSYEQYF.

CDR3 region: CASSPPGTPSGEQYF. CDR3 coding DNA: TGTGCCAGCAGCCCACCCGGGACTCCGAGTGGGGAGCAGTACTTC. The V gene is TRBV9, the J gene TRBJ2-7, with D perhaps matching TRBD2 (6 bases). The CDR3 spans 15 residues. V lost 4 bases to trimming and J lost 7 bases, with 21 bases between them. Germline CDR1 SGDLS, CDR2 YYNGEE.

This clone was counted a single time. The rearrangement uses TRBV15 and TRBJ1-4; possibly TRBD1 for D (6 bases). The V and J ends lost 4 bases and 4 bases respectively, with 16 bases between them. Germline V gene data show CDR1 as LNHNV and CDR2 as YYDKDF (reference sequence). This CDR3 contains 16 residues. The CDR3 DNA reads TGTGCCACCAGCACTCAGGGGACGGGGGGTAATGAAAAACTGTTTTTT. Protein product: CATSTQGTGGNEKLFF. The complete variable domain, with remaining parts taken from reference TRBV15 and TRBJ1-4, reads DAMVIQNPRYQVTQFGKPVTLSCSQTLNHNVMYWYQQKSSQAPKLLFHYYDKDFNNEADTPDNFQSRRPNTSFCFLDIRSPGLGDTAMYLCATSTQGTGGNEKLFFGSGTQLSVL.

This rearrangement joins TRBV30 to TRBJ1-5; maybe TRBD1 (5 bases). The CDR3 covers 16 residues. Germline V gene data show CDR1 as GTSNPN and CDR2 as SVGIG (reference sequence). Trimming removed 2 bases at V and 2 bases at J, with 16 bases between. The CDR3 is CAWSLNSDRRNQPQHF. For the CDR3, the DNA is TGTGCCTGGAGTCTTAATTCCGACAGACGCAATCAGCCCCAGCATTTT.